This TCR beta chain emerged from a study of blood T cell repertoires in COVID-19. The CDR3 loop spans 13 amino acids. Per germline, CDR1 SNHLY and CDR2 FYNNEI. V was clipped by 7 bases and J by 5 bases; unmatched bases: 5. This table comes from immunoSEQ multiplex PCR, and its TCRdb copy is limited to in-frame clones, with some not included. The sample lists 310,000 or so clones; 86% were seen once. The receptor was derived from a young woman who had recovered from COVID-19. V and J are TRBV2 and TRBJ1-2; 9 nucleotides agree with TRBD1. Specimen: peripheral blood. CDR3 in DNA: TGTGCCAGCACGATACAGGGGGCATATGGCTACACCTTC. This sequence encodes CASTIQGAYGYTF.